This is a list of T cell receptor beta chains from one sample in a study of OX40 agonist ivuxolimab in advanced cancers. Sequencing used immunoSEQ multiplex PCR; TCRdb keeps in-frame clones, though not all of them. Of about 26,000 clones listed, 70% to 90% are singletons. The starting material was CD4+ or CD8+ T cells sorted from blood, obtained in a trial of the OX40 agonist ivuxolimab. All receptors derive from an adult with an advanced solid tumor such as melanoma, head and neck, liver or kidney cancer. Each CDR3 is given with its conserved first and last residue. The order of the fields is J gene, V gene, D gene, clone size, CDR3 protein, CDR3 DNA. The D gene is left open where the match is weak. Where a row states a size, it is once, few, many or the class of an expanded clone; other rows omit it.

TRBJ2-7 TRBV10-3 . . CAISGQWGSYEQYF TGTGCCATCAGTGGGCAGTGGGGGTCCTACGAGCAGTACTTC
TRBJ1-3 TRBV19 . . CASRVGNTIYF TGTGCCAGTAGAGTTGGAAACACCATATATTTT
TRBJ1-1 TRBV7-8 . . CASSLVEGPNTEAFF TGTGCCAGCAGCTTAGTGGAGGGACCGAACACTGAAGCTTTCTTT
TRBJ1-1 TRBV19 . . CASSISPRMNTEAFF TGTGCCAGTAGTATAAGCCCCCGGATGAACACTGAAGCTTTCTTT
TRBJ2-1 TRBV6-5 . . CATRDSYNEQFF TGTGCCACCCGGGACTCCTACAATGAGCAGTTCTTC
TRBJ1-1 TRBV4-2 TRBD1 . CASSQARTGSPEAFF TGTGCCAGCAGCCAAGCCCGGACAGGAAGTCCTGAAGCTTTCTTT
TRBJ1-2 TRBV5-1 . . CASSLDSSFYGATF TGCGCCAGCAGCTTGGATAGCAGTTTCTATGGGGCCACCTTC
TRBJ2-1 TRBV27 TRBD2 . CASSLTSGRGGGSTIEQFF TGTGCCAGCAGTTTGACTAGCGGGAGGGGGGGAGGCTCGACGATTGAGCAGTTCTTC
TRBJ2-7 TRBV2 TRBD1 few CASRAIDRGLHEQYF TGTGCCAGCAGGGCGATCGACAGGGGTCTCCACGAGCAGTACTTC
TRBJ1-5 TRBV15 . . CATSRQGGRNQPQHF TGTGCCACCAGCAGACAGGGAGGACGCAATCAGCCCCAGCATTTT
TRBJ2-1 TRBV6-6 . . CASRRVGSSYNEQFF TGTGCCAGCAGGCGAGTGGGCAGCTCCTACAATGAGCAGTTCTTC